This T cell receptor (beta chain) appears in the sequencing data of a study of memory CD4+ T cells and cytomegalovirus serostatus. Study context: Healthy Belgian adult donors included 9 or 10 CMV-positive and some 25 CMV-negative people. Notes on the study in general: The CMV-associated TCR signature appears largely within the CD4+ memory repertoire.

Single viable CD3+CD4+CD8-CD45RO+ cells were sorted as the memory CD4+ T cells. The CDR3 has 13 amino acids. In germline, CDR1 is MRHNA, CDR2 SNTAGT. Trimming cost V 8 bases and J 4 bases; bases outside gene matches: 8. Produced via immunoSEQ multiplex PCR; TCRdb's table is partial and in-frame only. The repertoire holds 60,000 to 70,000 clones, with 76% as singletons. This clone was picked up a small number of times. No antigen is known for it. The sequence derives from an adult in good health and CMV-seropositive. Material: memory CD4+ T cells from blood. J is TRBJ2-7 and V is TRBV6-4; TRBD1 matches 7 bases. The CDR3 coding sequence is TGTGCCAGCCCAGAGGAACAGGGGTACGAGCAGTACTTC. It yields the protein CASPEEQGYEQYF.